What follows is one T cell receptor (beta chain) and its context. Its antigen remains unknown. The sample belongs to a study of shared clonotypes between healthy human individuals. Study-level results: Naive subsets generally had larger estimated richness than memory subsets. Clonotypes that were shared across a few donors made up roughly 5% of naive CD4 clonotypes.

Germline V lookup: CDR1 MGHRA, CDR2 YSYEKL. V gave up 0 bases and J gave up 2 bases; unmatched junction bases: 3. CDR3 length equals 16 residues. An assay was performed, and its level was deep. Every subset's genomic DNA went evenly onto several immunoSEQ plates. Sequencing used immunoSEQ multiplex PCR; TCRdb keeps in-frame clones, though not all of them. The profile shows approximately 530,000 clones, more than 95% of them singletons. The V and J genes are TRBV4-1 and TRBJ2-1; 8 nucleotides align to TRBD2. The TCR originated in a woman in her twenties or thirties in good health. The sequenced sample consisted of naive CD4+ T cells sorted from blood. Described subset: CD45RA+ positively selected. CDR3 sequence: CASSQERLATYNEQFF. The CDR3 DNA follows: TGCGCCAGCAGCCAAGAGAGACTAGCGACCTACAATGAGCAGTTCTTC.